A single sample is the source of the 16 T cell receptor beta chains below, sequenced in a study of T-cell memory formation after mild COVID-19. TCRdb re-called the 5' RACE reads with MiXCR, one entry per CDR3 protein. The table records some 270,000 distinct CDR3 sequences, approximately 15% of them present only once. The sample was PBMCs or a T cell subset sorted from them (not recorded which). The receptors come from an adult woman who had mild COVID-19 (a few samples of this study predate the infection). Cell type and time point are not known.

The rearrangement joins TRBV30 to TRBJ2-1; 13 bases match TRBD2. The V gene's germline CDR1 is GTSNPN and CDR2 SVGIG (reference sequence). Germline trimming cut 5 bases from V and 9 bases from J; bases unmatched to any gene: 16. CDR3 length: 17 residues. CDR3 sequence: CAWGAALTSGGASEQFF. The DNA for the CDR3 is TGTGCCTGGGGAGCGGCCCTAACTAGCGGGGGGGCGAGTGAGCAGTTCTTC.

V and J are TRBV7-9 and TRBJ1-3; D perhaps matches TRBD1 (5 bases). The V end was cut by 3 bases, the J end by 0 bases, with 18 bases between. CDR1 is SEHNR and CDR2 is FQNEAQ in the germline V gene (reference sequence). This CDR3 region has 18 residues. CDR3 coding DNA: TGTGCCAGCAGCTTGAGACCCGGGGCAGCTCTCTCTGGAAACACCATATATTTT. Translation: CASSLRPGAALSGNTIYF.

The V gene is TRBV9, the J gene TRBJ1-5; D is unresolved. CDR3 length equals 13 residues. CDR1 is SGDLS and CDR2 is YYNGEE in the germline V gene. The V gene lost 1 base and the J gene lost 0 bases, with 2 bases spanning the gap. The DNA for the CDR3 is TGTGCCAGCAGCGTACATAGCAATCAGCCCCAGCATTTT. Protein sequence: CASSVHSNQPQHF.

In its sample, this clonotype was seen many times. This chain connects TRBV28 to TRBJ1-1; a weak D match, TRBD1 (5 bases). The germline V gene encodes CDR1 MDHEN and CDR2 SYDVKM. The CDR3 contains 15 residues. Trimming removed 4 bases from V and 0 bases from J, with 12 bases in between. The CDR3 reads CASSSGFYMNTEAFF. In DNA form, the CDR3 reads TGTGCCAGCAGTTCAGGGTTTTACATGAACACTGAAGCTTTCTTT.

The chain couples TRBV4-3 to TRBJ1-1; 10 nucleotides align to TRBD1. From germline, CDR1 is LGHNA and CDR2 YSLEER. The CDR3 has 15 residues. Trimming at V came to 4 bases and at J to 3 bases, leaving 5 bases not matched to a gene. The CDR3 region is CASSRTGGWDTEAFF. CDR3 DNA: TGCGCCAGCAGCCGGACAGGGGGTTGGGACACTGAAGCTTTCTTT.

V and J are TRBV12-3 or TRBV12-4 and TRBJ2-5; 8 bases map to TRBD2. The V segment lost 6 bases and the J segment 2 bases; nucleotides outside the gene matches: 8. The CDR3 sequence is 15 residues long. The CDR3 protein is CASSPLGGRQETQYF. The CDR3 nucleotides are TGTGCCAGCAGCCCCCTAGGCGGGAGGCAAGAGACCCAGTACTTC.

This clonotype has a handful of counts. The chain couples TRBV9 to TRBJ1-3; 7 nucleotides line up with TRBD1. The ends lost 0 bases at V and 4 bases at J; junction bases unmatched: 4. Germline loops: CDR1 SGDLS, CDR2 YYNGEE. This CDR3 contains 15 residues. The CDR3: CASSVEGGQGNTIYF. CDR3 DNA: TGTGCCAGCAGCGTAGAGGGGGGACAGGGAAACACCATATATTTT.

The chain couples TRBV18 to TRBJ1-5; 7 bases fit TRBD1. The CDR3 sequence is 15 residues long. Germline V gene lookup returns CDR1 KGHSH and CDR2 LQKENI. V dropped 3 bases and J dropped 3; count of bases not matched to a gene: 5. The CDR3 loop reads CASSPSGTANQPQHF. CDR3 sequence (DNA): TGTGCCAGCTCACCCTCCGGGACAGCCAATCAGCCCCAGCATTTT.

This clonotype has just a few counts. This chain links TRBV5-1 with TRBJ1-2; the match to TRBD1 covers 7 bases. The CDR3 covers 15 residues. CDR1 SGHRS and CDR2 YFSETQ come from the germline V gene. With 5 bases clipped from V and 5 bases from J, the junction kept 12 bases outside the gene matches. This CDR3 reads CASSSGTVIDYGYTF. DNA for the CDR3: TGCGCCAGCAGTTCCGGGACAGTAATCGATTATGGCTACACCTTC.

The V and J genes are TRBV5-5 and TRBJ2-1, with D perhaps matching TRBD2 (6 bases). V dropped 2 bases and J dropped 4 bases, with 16 bases sitting between them. From germline, CDR1 is SGHKS and CDR2 YYEKEE (reference sequence). The CDR3 is 16 residues long. This CDR3 is CASSLTSTRGYNEQFF. CDR3 bases: TGTGCCAGCAGCTTAACTTCGACTAGAGGATACAATGAGCAGTTCTTC.

CDR3 DNA: TGCGCCAGCAGCCTCGGGGAGGAATTTTACGAGCAGTACTTC. It translates to CASSLGEEFYEQYF. The J gene is TRBJ2-7, the V gene TRBV5-1, with D perhaps matching TRBD2 (6 bases). Trimming shortened V by 4 bases and J by 4 bases, and 15 bases separated the two germline ends. The CDR3 loop spans 14 amino acids. From germline, CDR1 is SGHRS and CDR2 YFSETQ.

This clonotype was recorded many times. This rearrangement joins TRBV29-1 to TRBJ2-3, with 7 bases lining up with TRBD2. Germline CDR1 reads SQVTM; CDR2 reads ANQGSEA. The CDR3 runs 14 residues. The V segment lost 4 bases and the J segment 2 bases; nucleotides outside the gene matches: 6. DNA for the CDR3: TGCAGCGTTGTACCTAGCGGCCTCACAGATACGCAGTATTTT. Its protein product is CSVVPSGLTDTQYF.

This sequence joins TRBV19 and TRBJ2-3; 8 bases match TRBD2. CDR1 is LNHDA, CDR2 SQIVND, per germline (reference sequence). The J segment lost 6 bases and the V segment lost 10 bases, leaving 9 bases of the junction unmatched. The CDR3 covers 13 residues. The CDR3 is CATTPGGDDTQYF. The CDR3 DNA is TGTGCCACCACCCCGGGAGGGGATGATACGCAGTATTTT.

The V gene is TRBV3-1, the J gene TRBJ2-1; no reliable D call. CDR3 length: 15 residues. V gave up 2 bases and J gave up 9 bases, with 17 bases separating them. Germline CDR1 is LGHDT and CDR2 is YNNKEL (reference sequence). In nucleotides, the CDR3 is TGTGCCAGCAGCCAATCTGAACTACCACGAGGTGAGCAGTTCTTC. Translation gives CASSQSELPRGEQFF.

This clonotype was observed a handful of times. The gene calls are TRBV10-2 and TRBJ1-3; weak D call: TRBD1 (5 bases). Trimming left V 6 bases short and J 3 bases short, with 9 bases between. The CDR3 covers 13 residues. In germline, CDR1 is WSHSY, CDR2 SAAADI. The CDR3 coding sequence is TGCGCCAGCAGGTCAGGGAATGGAAACACCATATATTTT. It specifies CASRSGNGNTIYF.

CDR3 residues: CASSQGNGYTF. The CDR3 nucleotides are TGTGCCAGCAGCCAGGGGAATGGCTACACCTTC. This chain uses TRBV25-1 with TRBJ1-2; possible D gene TRBD1, 6 bases. Germline values: CDR1 MGHDK, CDR2 SYGVNS. Trimming cost V 6 bases and J 6 bases, with 8 bases left between them. This CDR3 region has 11 residues.